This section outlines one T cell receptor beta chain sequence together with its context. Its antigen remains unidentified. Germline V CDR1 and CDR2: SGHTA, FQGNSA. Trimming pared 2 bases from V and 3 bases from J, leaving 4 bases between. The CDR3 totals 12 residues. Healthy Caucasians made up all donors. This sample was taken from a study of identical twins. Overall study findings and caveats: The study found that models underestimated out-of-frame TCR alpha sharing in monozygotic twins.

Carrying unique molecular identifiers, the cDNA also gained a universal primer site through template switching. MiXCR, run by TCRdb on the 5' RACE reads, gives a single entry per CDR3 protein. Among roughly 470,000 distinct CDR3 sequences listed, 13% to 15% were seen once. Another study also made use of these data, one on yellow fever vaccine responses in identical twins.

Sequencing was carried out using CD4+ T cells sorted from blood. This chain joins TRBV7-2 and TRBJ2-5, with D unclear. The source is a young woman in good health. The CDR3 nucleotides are TGTGCCAGCAGCTTAATAAAAGAGACCCAGTACTTC. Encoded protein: CASSLIKETQYF.